One sample yielded the 20 T cell receptor beta chains listed below, sequenced in a study of cytomegalovirus exposure and HLA in healthy donors. PCR involved 60 Vbeta and 13 Jbeta primers. TCRdb's table, derived via immunoSEQ multiplex PCR, lists solely in-frame clones and lacks some. The sample consists of roughly 88,000 clones, less than 85% of them appearing once. The sample consisted of PBMCs. The receptors were sampled from a man in his thirties or forties in good health and CMV-seropositive.

The genes are TRBV4-1 and TRBJ2-1; TRBD2 matches 9 bases. In germline, CDR1 is MGHRA, CDR2 YSYEKL. The CDR3 is made up of 18 amino acids. The ends lost 4 bases at V and 2 bases at J; junction bases unmatched: 12. CDR3 in amino acids: CASSPLGKTSGTYNEQFF. The DNA of the CDR3 is TGCGCCAGCAGCCCCCTGGGCAAGACTAGCGGAACCTACAATGAGCAGTTCTTC.

A word on this clone: This sample includes further DNA sequences coding for the same CDR3. The V call is TRBV25-1, the J call TRBJ1-1; 12 nucleotides agree with TRBD1. V was pared by 6 bases and J by 8 bases, with 10 bases of the junction left unmatched. CDR1 is MGHDK and CDR2 is SYGVNS in the germline V gene. The CDR3 has 15 amino acids. The CDR3 DNA is TGTGCCAGCAGACCCCCTGGGACAGGGGGCTCCGAAGCTTTCTTT. Translating gives CASRPPGTGGSEAFF.

The chain combines TRBV23-1 with TRBJ2-3; 13 bases agree with TRBD2. TRBV23-1 qualifies as an ORF whose function is uncertain. The CDR3 totals 18 residues. Losses at the gene ends were 0 bases for V and 3 bases for J; bases not matched to a gene: 6. The CDR3 DNA is TGCGCCAGCAGTCAATCGGGGACTAGCGGGGCACAAACAGATACGCAGTATTTT. It is translated as CASSQSGTSGAQTDTQYF.

V usage is TRBV9 and J usage is TRBJ1-6; D possibly corresponds to TRBD1 (5 bases). The germline V gene has CDR1 SGDLS and CDR2 YYNGEE. The CDR3 contains 14 residues. V lost 2 bases to trimming and J lost 10 bases, with 13 bases between them. CDR3 nucleotide sequence: TGTGCCAGCAGCGTCGGATCCAAGGGGTCACCCCTCCACTTT. Translation gives CASSVGSKGSPLHF.

The genes are TRBV29-1 and TRBJ2-1; a weak D match, TRBD1 (6 bases). The CDR3 length is 11 residues. Trimming took off 3 bases at V and 12 bases at J, with 12 bases between the two ends. Germline CDR1 SQVTM, CDR2 ANQGSEA. In DNA, the CDR3 is TGCAGCGTTGAGTCAGGGGAAGGGCAGTTCTTC. This encodes CSVESGEGQFF.

This clone was counted only a few times. The chain joins TRBV28 to TRBJ1-1; TRBD1 is a possible D gene (5 bases). The CDR3 sequence is 12 residues long. The V gene lost 3 bases and the J gene lost 6 bases, with 8 bases spanning the gap. CDR1 MDHEN and CDR2 SYDVKM come from the germline V gene. The CDR3 DNA sequence: TGTGCCAGCAGTTTCGGGACTGCTGAAGCTTTCTTT. Its translation is CASSFGTAEAFF.

This clone was seen only a few times. The gene calls are TRBV9 and TRBJ2-1, with 16 nucleotides matching TRBD2. Per germline, CDR1 SGDLS and CDR2 YYNGEE. The J segment lost 7 bases and the V segment lost 2 bases, leaving 3 bases of the junction unmatched. The CDR3 has 16 residues. CDR3 nucleotide sequence: TGTGCCAGCAGCGTCGGGACTAGCGGGAGGGGAAATGAGCAGTTCTTC. It yields the protein CASSVGTSGRGNEQFF.

The V and J genes are TRBV12-5 and TRBJ1-5; TRBD1 matches 9 bases. The CDR3 length is 19 residues. CDR1 LGHNT and CDR2 FRNRAP come from the germline V gene. Losses at the gene ends were 0 bases for V and 5 bases for J; bases not matched to a gene: 14. The CDR3: CASGLVRDGQGIVYQPQHF. CDR3 sequence (DNA): TGTGCTAGTGGTTTGGTACGGGATGGACAGGGGATTGTGTATCAGCCCCAGCATTTT.

V usage is TRBV6-1 and J usage is TRBJ1-4, with 7 positions matching TRBD1. This CDR3 is 14 amino acids long. Germline V gives CDR1 MNHNS, CDR2 SASEGT. Unmatched junction bases numbered 6, after V lost 5 bases and J lost 6 bases. CDR3 amino acids: CASSQGGDYEKLFF. The DNA for the CDR3 is TGTGCCAGCAGTCAAGGGGGCGATTATGAAAAACTGTTTTTT.

V gene TRBV18 combines with J gene TRBJ1-1; maybe TRBD1 (6 bases). The CDR3 runs to 15 residues. Germline values: CDR1 KGHSH, CDR2 LQKENI. With 3 bases removed from V and 0 bases from J, the gap between germline ends came to 11 bases. CDR3 amino acids: CASSPLGQLNTEAFF. DNA for the CDR3: TGTGCCAGCTCACCCTTAGGACAGTTGAACACTGAAGCTTTCTTT.

CDR3 loop: CASRDSNYGGTEAFF. The CDR3, as DNA: TGTGCCAGCAGGGACTCAAATTACGGGGGCACTGAAGCTTTCTTT. The chain joins TRBV11-3 to TRBJ1-1, with a tentative D call TRBD1 (5 bases). Trimming cost V 6 bases and J 4 bases, with 18 bases left between them. The CDR3 has 15 amino acids. Germline loops: CDR1 SGHNT, CDR2 YENEEA.

DNA of the CDR3: TGTGCCAGCAGTGTGGGAGGACGGAATGAAAAACTGTTTTTT. This translates into CASSVGGRNEKLFF. The chain carries TRBV2 and TRBJ1-4; no definite D call. Germline CDR1 is SNHLY and CDR2 is FYNNEI. Trimming pared 4 bases from V and 5 bases from J, leaving 11 bases between. The CDR3 is 14 amino acids.

This clone showed up just a few times. The V call is TRBV5-4, the J call TRBJ1-1, with 9 bases matching TRBD1. The ends lost 5 bases at V and 1 base at J; junction bases unmatched: 3. Germline values: CDR1 SGHNT, CDR2 YYREEE (reference sequence). CDR3 length: 14 residues. The CDR3 DNA follows: TGTGCCAGCAGATCGGACAGGGGGAACACTGAAGCTTTCTTT. Translation: CASRSDRGNTEAFF.

This clone has only a few counts. The V gene is TRBV15, the J gene TRBJ1-2; D gene uncertain. V was shortened by 5 bases and J by 4 bases, with 14 bases between the two germline ends. Per germline, CDR1 LNHNV and CDR2 YYDKDF (reference sequence). The length of the CDR3 is 14 residues. DNA for the CDR3: TGTGCCACCAGCCCAGGCAAGACCTTCTATGGCTACACCTTC. This encodes CATSPGKTFYGYTF.

The gene calls are TRBV7-9 and TRBJ2-2; no firm D call. Per the germline V gene, CDR1 is SEHNR and CDR2 is FQNEAQ (reference sequence). This CDR3 spans 14 amino acids. V gave up 2 bases and J gave up 1 base, with 5 bases separating them. The CDR3 DNA reads TGTGCCAGCAGCTTATCGGGGAACACCGGGGAGCTGTTTTTT. This gives the protein CASSLSGNTGELFF.

The chain links TRBV7-9 to TRBJ1-1, with 11 positions matching TRBD1. Germline assignment: CDR1 SEHNR and CDR2 FQNEAQ (reference sequence). This CDR3 contains 14 residues. The trim removed 4 bases at V and 7 bases at J, leaving 5 bases unmatched. CDR3 amino acids: CASSWDRGSGEAFF. The CDR3 DNA sequence: TGTGCCAGCAGCTGGGACAGGGGGTCGGGTGAAGCTTTCTTT.

This clone was picked up one time. This rearrangement joins TRBV5-1 to TRBJ2-3, with a weak D call TRBD1 (5 bases). Germline V lookup: CDR1 SGHRS, CDR2 YFSETQ. This CDR3 spans 15 amino acids. The V end lost 1 base, the J end lost 2 bases, and 11 bases lay between the germline ends. CDR3 in DNA: TGCGCCAGCAGCTTGTCAGGGTGGGACACAGATACGCAGTATTTT. It encodes CASSLSGWDTDTQYF.

The chain combines TRBV4-1 with TRBJ1-1; D is ambiguous. This CDR3 is 14 amino acids long. The ends were cut back, 0 bases at V and 0 bases at J, with 5 bases in the middle. Germline V gives CDR1 MGHRA, CDR2 YSYEKL. As DNA, the CDR3 is TGCGCCAGCAGCCAAGACCAATTGAACACTGAAGCTTTCTTT. This translates into CASSQDQLNTEAFF.

V and J are TRBV18 and TRBJ1-2; D might be TRBD1 (6 bases). CDR1 is KGHSH and CDR2 is LQKENI in the germline V gene. V lost 6 bases, J lost 7 bases, and 15 bases lay in between. The length of the CDR3 is 13 residues. The CDR3 bases are TGTGCCAGCTCTCTCGAAGGGGGTCTTGGCTACACCTTC. This translates into CASSLEGGLGYTF. Full variable domain (outside the CDR3, taken from reference TRBV18 and TRBJ1-2): NAGVMQNPRHLVRRRGQEARLRCSPMKGHSHVYWYRQLPEEGLKFMVYLQKENIIDESGMPKERFSAEFPKEGPSILRIQQVVRGDSAAYFCASSLEGGLGYTFGSGTRLTVV.

The genes are TRBV10-3 and TRBJ2-1; D not resolved. This CDR3 has 12 residues. The germline V gene has CDR1 ENHRY and CDR2 SYGVKD. V was cut by 2 bases and J by 7 bases, with 6 bases left in between. The DNA for the CDR3 is TGTGCCATCAGTGAGATCATTAATGAGCAGTTCTTC. It specifies CAISEIINEQFF.